This T cell receptor beta chain was observed in a study of shared clonotypes between healthy human individuals. Running of the assay took place at deep level. Over several immunoSEQ plates, each subset's genomic DNA was distributed in even portions. Some clones are missing from TCRdb's copy, which holds only in-frame ones; the method was immunoSEQ multiplex PCR. The table shows 450,000 to 500,000 clones, with 70% to 80% occurring only once. Overall study results and limits: Only blood was sampled, and tissue TCR repertoires likely differ from blood ones.

As concerns this clone: Its antigen remains unknown.

For unsorted samples, genomic DNA was extracted from around 88 million PBMCs. Material: PBMCs. The clonotype was recovered from a woman aged 40 to 50 in good health. Some clones in this sample may be carry-over from other donors' samples.

CDR3 coding DNA: TGTGCCAGCAGCTTAACGAGGGCCCAGCAAAACACTGAAGCTTTCTTT. It yields the protein CASSLTRAQQNTEAFF. The genes are TRBV7-8 and TRBJ1-1; D unresolved. Germline V gene lookup returns CDR1 SGHVS and CDR2 FQNEAQ. This CDR3 has 16 residues. Trimming took off 2 bases at V and 2 bases at J, with 15 bases between the two ends.